The clone carrying this T cell receptor beta chain was recorded many times. Its antigen is unknown. Via MiXCR, TCRdb re-called the multiplex PCR reads, giving one row per CDR3 protein. The profile shows some 85,000 distinct CDR3 sequences, approximately 30% of them singletons. The lymph nodes were axillary draining lymph nodes from breast cancer patients. Germline V gene data show CDR1 as SGDLS and CDR2 as YYNGEE. Trimming took 4 bases from V and 4 from J; bases not matched to a gene: 12. CDR3 length: 17 residues. These data come from a study of breast tumors, draining lymph nodes, adjacent tissues. Findings and limits, study-wide: Tumor and nontumor repertoires were significantly more similar in luminal-like than in basal-like breast cancer. Tumor repertoires ranked between lymph nodes and nontumor tissue in diversity, with V and J gene preferences. The lymph node origin of tumor T cells was framed as consistent with a hypothesis, not demonstrated.

V gene TRBV9 combines with J gene TRBJ1-2; 11 nucleotides match TRBD1. The receptor comes from a female donor with breast cancer. Some clones in this sample may be carry-over from other donors' samples. Material for sequencing was axillary lymph node tissue. The CDR3: CASSYGTGGSDFYGYTF. The CDR3, as DNA: TGTGCCAGCAGCTACGGGACAGGGGGATCTGACTTCTATGGCTACACCTTC.